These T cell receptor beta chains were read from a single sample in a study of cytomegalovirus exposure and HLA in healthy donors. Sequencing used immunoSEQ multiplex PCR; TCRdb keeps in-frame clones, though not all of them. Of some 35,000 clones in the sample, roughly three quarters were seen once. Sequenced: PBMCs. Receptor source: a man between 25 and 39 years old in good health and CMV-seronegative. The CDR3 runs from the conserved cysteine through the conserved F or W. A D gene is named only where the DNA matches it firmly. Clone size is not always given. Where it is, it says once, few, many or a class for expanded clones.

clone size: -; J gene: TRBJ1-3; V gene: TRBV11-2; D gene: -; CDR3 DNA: TGTGCCAGCAGCCCCAGGAGGCCGGGACAAGTCGGAAACACCATATATTTT; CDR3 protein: CASSPRRPGQVGNTIYF
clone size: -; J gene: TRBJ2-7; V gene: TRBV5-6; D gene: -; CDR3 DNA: TGTGCCAGCAGCTTGGCGGGTGGATACTACGAGCAGTACTTC; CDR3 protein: CASSLAGGYYEQYF
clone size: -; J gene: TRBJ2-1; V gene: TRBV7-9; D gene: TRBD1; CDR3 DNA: TGTGCCAGCAGCCGTCGGGACAGGGATGATGAGCAGTTCTTC; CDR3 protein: CASSRRDRDDEQFF
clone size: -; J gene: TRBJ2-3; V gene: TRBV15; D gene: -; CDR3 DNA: TGTGCCACCAGCAGATCGTACACAGATACGCAGTATTTT; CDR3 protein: CATSRSYTDTQYF
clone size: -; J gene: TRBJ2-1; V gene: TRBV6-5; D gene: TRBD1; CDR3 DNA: TGTGCCAGCAGTAGCACAGGGGGCAGGGGGCAGTTCTTC; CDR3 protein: CASSSTGGRGQFF
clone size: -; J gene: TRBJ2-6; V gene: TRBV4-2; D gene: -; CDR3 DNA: TGTGCCAGCAGCCAATCAGGGGTTTCTGGGGCCAACGTCCTGACTTTC; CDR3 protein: CASSQSGVSGANVLTF
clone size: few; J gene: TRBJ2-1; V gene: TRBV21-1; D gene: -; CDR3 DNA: TGTGCCAGCAGCATGGGACTAGCGGTTCACAATGAGCAGTTCTTC; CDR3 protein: CASSMGLAVHNEQFF
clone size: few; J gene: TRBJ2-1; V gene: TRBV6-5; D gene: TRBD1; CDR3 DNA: TGTGCCAGCAGTTACGAGGGGACAGCCAAATACAATGAGCAGTTCTTC; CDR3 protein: CASSYEGTAKYNEQFF
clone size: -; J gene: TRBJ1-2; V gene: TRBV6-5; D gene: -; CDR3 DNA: TGTGCCAGCAGTTACGGGGGGGATTACTATGGCTACACCTTC; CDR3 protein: CASSYGGDYYGYTF
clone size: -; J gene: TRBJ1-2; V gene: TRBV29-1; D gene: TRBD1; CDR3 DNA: TGCAGCGTCCAGGACAGGGGGCCCTATGGCTACACCTTC; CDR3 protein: CSVQDRGPYGYTF
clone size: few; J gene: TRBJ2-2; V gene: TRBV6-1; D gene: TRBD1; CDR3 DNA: TGTGCCAGCAACCAGGACAGGGGGCGCTCCGGGGAGCTGTTTTTT; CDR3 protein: CASNQDRGRSGELFF
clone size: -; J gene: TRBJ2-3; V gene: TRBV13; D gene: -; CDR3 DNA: TGTGCCAGCAGCTTCAGGGTCCAGGATACGCAGTATTTT; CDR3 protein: CASSFRVQDTQYF
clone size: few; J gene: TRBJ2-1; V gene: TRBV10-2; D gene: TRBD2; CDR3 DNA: TGCGCCAGCAGCCTTGGACTAGTGTTGAGGAATGAGCAGTTCTTC; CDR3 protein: CASSLGLVLRNEQFF
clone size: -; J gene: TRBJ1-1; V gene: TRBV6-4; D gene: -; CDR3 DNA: TGTGCCAGCAGTGACAGGGAGGAGAACACTGAAGCTTTCTTT; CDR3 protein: CASSDREENTEAFF
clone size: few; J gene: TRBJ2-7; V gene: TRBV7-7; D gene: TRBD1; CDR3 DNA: TGTGCTAGCAGCTTAAACACCGGGACAGTCCCTGGCGAGCAGTACTTC; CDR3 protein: CASSLNTGTVPGEQYF
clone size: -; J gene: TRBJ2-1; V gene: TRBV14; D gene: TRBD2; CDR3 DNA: TGTGCCAGCAGCCAAGGCGGGAGTCTATACAATGAGCAGTTCTTC; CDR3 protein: CASSQGGSLYNEQFF
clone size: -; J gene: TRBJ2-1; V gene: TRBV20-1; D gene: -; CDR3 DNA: TGCAGTGCGGGCCCGGGGAATGAGCAGTTCTTC; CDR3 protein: CSAGPGNEQFF
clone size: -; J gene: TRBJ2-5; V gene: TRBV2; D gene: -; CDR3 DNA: TGTGCCAGCAGTGAAGCTCTGGCGGAGAATCAAGAGACCCAGTACTTC; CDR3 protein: CASSEALAENQETQYF
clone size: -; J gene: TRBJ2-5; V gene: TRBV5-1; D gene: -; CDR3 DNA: TGCGCCAGCAGCTTGGGTCTTCGTTCCCAAGAGACCCAGTACTTC; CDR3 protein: CASSLGLRSQETQYF
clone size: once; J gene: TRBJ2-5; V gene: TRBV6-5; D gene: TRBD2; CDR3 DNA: TGTGCCAGCAGTTTCGGACTAGCGGGGAACCAAGAGACCCAGTACTTC; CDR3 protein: CASSFGLAGNQETQYF
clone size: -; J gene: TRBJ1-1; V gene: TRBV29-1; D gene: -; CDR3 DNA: TGCAGCGTTGAAGGGGGCGGGGGCAGGGCTTTCTTT; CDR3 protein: CSVEGGGGRAFF
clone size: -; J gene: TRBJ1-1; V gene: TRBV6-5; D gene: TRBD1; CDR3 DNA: TGTGCCAGCAGGCCTCGACAGGGGGTGGGTACTGAAGCTTTCTTT; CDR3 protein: CASRPRQGVGTEAFF
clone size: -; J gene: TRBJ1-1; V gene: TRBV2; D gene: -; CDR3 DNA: TGTGCCAGCAGTCCCGGAAAGGGGGATTGGGGCACTGAAGCTTTCTTT; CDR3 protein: CASSPGKGDWGTEAFF
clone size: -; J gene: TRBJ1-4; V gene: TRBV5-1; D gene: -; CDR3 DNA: TGCGCCAGCAGCTTGACAGGGCCGGGTGAAAAACTGTTTTTT; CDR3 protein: CASSLTGPGEKLFF
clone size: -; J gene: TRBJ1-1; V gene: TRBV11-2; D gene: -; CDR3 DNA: TGTGCCAGCAGCCCAAAATCGGACGGACTCACTGAAGCTTTCTTT; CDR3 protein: CASSPKSDGLTEAFF
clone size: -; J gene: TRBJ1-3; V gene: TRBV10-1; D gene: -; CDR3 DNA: TGCGCCAGCAGTGCAGGAGCGGCGGACACCATATATTTT; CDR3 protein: CASSAGAADTIYF
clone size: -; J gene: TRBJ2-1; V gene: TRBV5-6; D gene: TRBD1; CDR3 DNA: TGTGCCAGCAGACGACAGGGATCCTACAATGAGCAGTTCTTC; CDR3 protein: CASRRQGSYNEQFF
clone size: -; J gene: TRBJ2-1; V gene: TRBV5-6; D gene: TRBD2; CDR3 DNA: TGTGCCAGCAGCCCGGGGCTAGCGGGAGGCCACAGTGAGCAGTTCTTC; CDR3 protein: CASSPGLAGGHSEQFF
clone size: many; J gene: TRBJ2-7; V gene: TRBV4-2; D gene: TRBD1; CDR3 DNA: TGTGCCAGCAGCCGCGGACAGGGGGGGTTATACGAGCAGTACTTC; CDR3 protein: CASSRGQGGLYEQYF
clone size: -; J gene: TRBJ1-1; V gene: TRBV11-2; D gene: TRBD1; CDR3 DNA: TGTGCCAGCAGCCTATACAGGGGCCTTAACACTGAAGCTTTCTTT; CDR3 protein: CASSLYRGLNTEAFF
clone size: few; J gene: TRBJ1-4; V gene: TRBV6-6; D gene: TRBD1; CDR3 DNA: TGTGCCAGCAGCCCCTCCGACAGGGCCAATGAAAAACTGTTTTTT; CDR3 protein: CASSPSDRANEKLFF
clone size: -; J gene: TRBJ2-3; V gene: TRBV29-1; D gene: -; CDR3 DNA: TGCAGCGTTAAAACCTCAGGGGTTACCACAGATACGCAGTATTTT; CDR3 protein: CSVKTSGVTTDTQYF
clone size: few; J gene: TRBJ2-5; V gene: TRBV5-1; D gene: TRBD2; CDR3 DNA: TGCGCCAGCAGCCGGGAGGGCGAGACCCAGTACTTC; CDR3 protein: CASSREGETQYF
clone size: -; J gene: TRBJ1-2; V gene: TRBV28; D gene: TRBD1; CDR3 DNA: TGTGCCAGCAGTTGGGGGACAGAAAACTATGGCTACACCTTC; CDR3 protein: CASSWGTENYGYTF
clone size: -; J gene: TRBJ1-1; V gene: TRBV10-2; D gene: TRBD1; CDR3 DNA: TGCGCCAGCAGTGGGACAGGCGGGGACACTGAAGCTTTCTTT; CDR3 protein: CASSGTGGDTEAFF
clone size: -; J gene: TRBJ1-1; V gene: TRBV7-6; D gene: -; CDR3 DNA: TGTGCCAGCAGCTTAGAGCGGTACACTGAAGCTTTCTTT; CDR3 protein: CASSLERYTEAFF
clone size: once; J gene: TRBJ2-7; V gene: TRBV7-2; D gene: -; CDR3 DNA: TGTGCCAGCAGCTGGAGGCCCTCCTACGAGCAGTACTTC; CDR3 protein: CASSWRPSYEQYF
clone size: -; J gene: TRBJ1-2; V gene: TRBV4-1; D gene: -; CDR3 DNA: TGCGCCAGCAGCCAAGAAGGCAGTCGGGGATATGGCTACACCTTC; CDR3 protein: CASSQEGSRGYGYTF
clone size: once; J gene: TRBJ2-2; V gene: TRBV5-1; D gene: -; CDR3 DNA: TGCGCCAGCAGCTTTCTACAAAACAGGGGGGGGACCGGGGAGCTGTTTTTT; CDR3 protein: CASSFLQNRGGTGELFF
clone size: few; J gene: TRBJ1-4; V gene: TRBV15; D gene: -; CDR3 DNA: TGTGCCACCAGCCCGACCCGGGGGGTAGGGGAAAAACTGTTTTTT; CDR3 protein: CATSPTRGVGEKLFF
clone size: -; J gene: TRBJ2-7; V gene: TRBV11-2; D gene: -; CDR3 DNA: TGTGCCAGCAGCTTAGATCGGAGGTACGAGCAGTACTTC; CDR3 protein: CASSLDRRYEQYF
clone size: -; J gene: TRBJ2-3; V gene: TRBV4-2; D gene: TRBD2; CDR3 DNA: TGTGCCAGCAGCCAACTACTAGCGGGGGGGCCTGGCACAGATACGCAGTATTTT; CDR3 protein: CASSQLLAGGPGTDTQYF
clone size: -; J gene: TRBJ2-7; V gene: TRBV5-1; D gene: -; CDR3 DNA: TGCGCCAGCAGCTCCGGCTCCTACGAGCAGTACTTC; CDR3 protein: CASSSGSYEQYF
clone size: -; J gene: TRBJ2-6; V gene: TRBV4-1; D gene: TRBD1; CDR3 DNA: TGCGCCAGCAGTTCATCAGGGGGCACTGGGGCCAACGTCCTGACTTTC; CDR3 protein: CASSSSGGTGANVLTF
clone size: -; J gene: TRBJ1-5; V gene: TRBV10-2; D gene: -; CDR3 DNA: TGCGCCAGCAGTCCCGGGAACCAGCCCCAGCATTTT; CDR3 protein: CASSPGNQPQHF
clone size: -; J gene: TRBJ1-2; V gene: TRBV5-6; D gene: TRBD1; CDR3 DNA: TGTGCCAGCAGCCGGACAGGGGAGCATGGCTACACCTTC; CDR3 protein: CASSRTGEHGYTF
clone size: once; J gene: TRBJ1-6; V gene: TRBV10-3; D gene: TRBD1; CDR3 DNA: TGTGCCATCAGCGCGGGACAGGGAAATTCACCCCTCCACTTT; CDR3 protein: CAISAGQGNSPLHF
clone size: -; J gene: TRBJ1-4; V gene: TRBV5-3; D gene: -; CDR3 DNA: TGTGCCAGAAGCTTGGAACAGGGTCGAGTTAAAAATGAAAAACTGTTTTTT; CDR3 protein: CARSLEQGRVKNEKLFF
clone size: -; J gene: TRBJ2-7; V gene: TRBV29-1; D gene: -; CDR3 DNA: TGCAGCGTCGTAGGTTTAACAGGGTTATACGAGCAGTACTTC; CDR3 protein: CSVVGLTGLYEQYF
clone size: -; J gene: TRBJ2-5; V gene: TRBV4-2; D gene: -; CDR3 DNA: TGTGCCAGCGGTGGCCTAGGAGGCCAAGAGACCCAGTACTTC; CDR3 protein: CASGGLGGQETQYF
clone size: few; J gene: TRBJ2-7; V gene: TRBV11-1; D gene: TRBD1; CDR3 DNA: TGTGCCAGCAGATCGACAGGGTATAGCTCCTACGAGCAGTACTTC; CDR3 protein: CASRSTGYSSYEQYF
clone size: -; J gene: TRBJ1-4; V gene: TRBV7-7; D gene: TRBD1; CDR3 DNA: TGTGCTAGCAGCCAGGGACAGGGGCTAGGAAATGAAAAACTGTTTTTT; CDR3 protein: CASSQGQGLGNEKLFF
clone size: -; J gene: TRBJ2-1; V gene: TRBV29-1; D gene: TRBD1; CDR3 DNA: TGCAGCGTCAGAGGGACAGGGGGCAGTTTTGAAGGGCAGTTCTTC; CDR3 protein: CSVRGTGGSFEGQFF
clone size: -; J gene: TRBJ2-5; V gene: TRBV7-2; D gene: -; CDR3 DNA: TGTGCCAGCAGCTTAGCGGGGGGGCTTGGGGAGACCCAGTACTTC; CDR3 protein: CASSLAGGLGETQYF
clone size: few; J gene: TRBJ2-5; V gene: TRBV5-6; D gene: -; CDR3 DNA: TGTGCCAGCAGCGGCGACTTCCAAGAGACCCAGTACTTC; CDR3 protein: CASSGDFQETQYF
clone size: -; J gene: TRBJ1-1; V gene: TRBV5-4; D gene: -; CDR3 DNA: TGTGCCAGCAGCTTGGCCCAGGGCGGACGTGAAGCTTTCTTT; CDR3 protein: CASSLAQGGREAFF